This passage covers 24 T cell receptor beta chains from one sample sequenced in a study of blood T cell repertoires in COVID-19. Clones were read by immunoSEQ multiplex PCR, and TCRdb kept only the in-frame ones, dropping some. Of fewer than 65,000 clones in the sample, over 75% were seen once. The sample consisted of peripheral blood. The receptor set was obtained from a woman aged 60-70 years with COVID-19, enrolled during active disease.

This sequence joins TRBV15 and TRBJ1-2, with a weak D call TRBD1 (5 bases). The CDR3 is made up of 13 amino acids. V lost 3 bases to trimming and J lost 4 bases, with 9 bases between them. Germline V gene lookup returns CDR1 LNHNV and CDR2 YYDKDF (reference sequence). The DNA for the CDR3 is TGTGCCACCAGCAGGGGGCGCGGCTATGGCTACACCTTC. Protein: CATSRGRGYGYTF.

This chain joins TRBV11-3 and TRBJ1-1, with a weak D call TRBD1 (5 bases). The CDR3 sequence is 16 residues long. The V gene's germline CDR1 is SGHNT and CDR2 YENEEA. The V end lost 5 bases, the J end lost 0 bases, and 16 bases lay between the germline ends. In nucleotides, the CDR3 is TGTGCCAGCAGCGGAGGGGAATCCGGGATGAACACTGAAGCTTTCTTT. The encoded protein is CASSGGESGMNTEAFF.

The chain couples TRBV6-5 to TRBJ1-2, with a weak D call TRBD1 (5 bases). The CDR3 loop spans 13 amino acids. CDR1 MNHEY and CDR2 SVGAGI come from the germline V gene. The ends were cut back, 6 bases at V and 1 base at J, with 9 bases in the middle. CDR3 in DNA: TGTGCCAGCAGGGGGGGAGTTAACTATGGCTACACCTTC. Its translation: CASRGGVNYGYTF.

The chain is built from TRBV19 and TRBJ1-5, with 8 bases lining up with TRBD1. The CDR3 is made up of 17 amino acids. From germline, CDR1 is LNHDA and CDR2 SQIVND (reference sequence). Germline trimming cut 1 base from V and 6 bases from J; bases unmatched to any gene: 11. For the CDR3, the DNA is TGTGCCAGTAGTATAGGTCGTACAGGGGGGGTAGGTCAGCCCCAGCATTTT. Residues: CASSIGRTGGVGQPQHF. Combining the CDR3 with reference TRBV19 and TRBJ1-5 gives the whole variable domain DGGITQSPKYLFRKEGQNVTLSCEQNLNHDAMYWYRQDPGQGLRLIYYSQIVNDFQKGDIAEGYSVSREKKESFPLTVTSAQKNPTAFYLCASSIGRTGGVGQPQHFGDGTRLSIL.

V usage is TRBV5-3 and J usage is TRBJ2-7; a possible D gene is TRBD2 (5 bases). TRBV5-3 is an ORF, with its function uncertain. The CDR3 length is 15 residues. Trimming left V 4 bases short and J 3 bases short, with 17 bases between. The CDR3: CARSIDLKRNYEQYF. The CDR3 DNA sequence: TGTGCCAGAAGCATCGACCTGAAGCGGAACTACGAGCAGTACTTC.

CDR3: CASSAGTGYSGNTIYF. The DNA of the CDR3 is TGTGCCAGCAGCGCCGGGACAGGGTATAGTGGAAACACCATATATTTT. This rearrangement joins TRBV9 to TRBJ1-3; 9 bases are shared with TRBD1. This CDR3 is 16 amino acids long. CDR1 and CDR2 (germline): SGDLS, YYNGEE. The ends lost 3 bases at V and 3 bases at J; junction bases unmatched: 7.

The V call is TRBV3-1 (or the pseudogene TRBV3-2), the J call TRBJ1-1; TRBD1 might be the D (5 bases). The germline V and J ends were trimmed by 6 bases and 4 bases, with 12 bases remaining between them. The CDR3 contains 13 residues. The germline V gene encodes CDR1 LGHDT and CDR2 YNNKEL (reference sequence). This chain's CDR3 is CASRTQGSTEAFF. The CDR3 DNA sequence: TGTGCCAGCAGAACCCAGGGTTCCACTGAAGCTTTCTTT.

The chain employs TRBV5-1 and TRBJ1-1; the D gene is possibly TRBD1 (5 bases). Looked up from germline, CDR1 is SGHRS and CDR2 is YFSETQ. This CDR3 has 14 residues. Trimming removed 0 bases from V and 2 bases from J, with 8 bases in between. CDR3 in amino acids: CASSLEQVNTEAFF. CDR3 DNA: TGCGCCAGCAGCTTGGAACAGGTTAACACTGAAGCTTTCTTT.

The V and J genes are TRBV19 and TRBJ1-1; a weak D match, TRBD1 (6 bases). CDR3 length: 13 residues. The germline V gene has CDR1 LNHDA and CDR2 SQIVND (reference sequence). V dropped 7 bases and J dropped 1 base, with 10 bases sitting between them. CDR3 residues: CASTATGNTEAFF. The CDR3, as DNA: TGTGCCAGTACCGCGACAGGGAACACTGAAGCTTTCTTT.

V gene TRBV7-2 combines with J gene TRBJ2-3; possible D gene TRBD2, 6 bases. The germline V and J ends were trimmed by 5 bases and 5 bases, with 20 bases remaining between them. In germline, CDR1 is SGHTA, CDR2 FQGNSA. This CDR3 has 16 residues. CDR3 region: CASSRMGGAQIDTQYF. CDR3 sequence (DNA): TGTGCCAGCAGCCGCATGGGGGGTGCACAGATAGATACGCAGTATTTT.

The chain recombines TRBV13 with TRBJ1-2, with no clear D. The germline V gene encodes CDR1 PRHDT and CDR2 FYEKMQ (reference sequence). V gave up 5 bases and J gave up 0 bases, with 7 bases separating them. The CDR3 covers 13 residues. In DNA, the CDR3 is TGTGCCAGCAGCAGGAGGTCTAACTATGGCTACACCTTC. This translates into CASSRRSNYGYTF.

V and J are TRBV12-3 or TRBV12-4 and TRBJ2-7; D is perhaps TRBD2 (7 bases). This CDR3 comprises 13 residues. The V and J ends lost 7 bases and 6 bases respectively, with 16 bases between them. The CDR3 region is CASTDRGAGEQYF. The CDR3 DNA sequence: TGTGCCAGCACCGATCGGGGGGCTGGCGAGCAGTACTTC.

V is TRBV6-2 or TRBV6-3 and J is TRBJ2-3; 10 nucleotides line up with TRBD2. The trim removed 4 bases at V and 0 bases at J, leaving 4 bases unmatched. Germline V lookup: CDR1 MNHEY, CDR2 SVGEGT. The CDR3 is made up of 16 amino acids. CDR3 loop: CASSSRTSGSTDTQYF. The CDR3 nucleotides are TGTGCCAGCAGTTCCAGGACTAGCGGTAGCACAGATACGCAGTATTTT.

V usage is TRBV6-2 or TRBV6-3 and J usage is TRBJ2-5; D may be TRBD1 (5 bases). Trimming pared 2 bases from V and 1 base from J, leaving 5 bases between. From germline, CDR1 is MNHEY and CDR2 SVGEGT. CDR3 length: 13 amino acids. The CDR3 region is CASSYDSQETQYF. DNA for the CDR3: TGTGCCAGCAGTTACGACAGCCAAGAGACCCAGTACTTC.

This chain joins TRBV19 and TRBJ1-2; D might be TRBD1 (5 bases). The germline V gene has CDR1 LNHDA and CDR2 SQIVND (reference sequence). There are 15 residues in the CDR3. Trimming shortened V by 3 bases and J by 2 bases, and 13 bases separated the two germline ends. The CDR3 DNA sequence: TGTGCCAGTAGTATTAATCTCGGGGGAAACTATGGCTACACCTTC. Residues: CASSINLGGNYGYTF.

The CDR3 sequence: CAWSPGGERVNEQFF. The CDR3 nucleotides are TGTGCCTGGAGTCCCGGGGGGGAGAGGGTCAATGAGCAGTTCTTC. The V and J genes are TRBV30 and TRBJ2-1; 8 bases fit TRBD2. The germline gives CDR1 GTSNPN, CDR2 SVGIG (reference sequence). The CDR3 totals 15 residues. Trimming at V came to 2 bases and at J to 6 bases, leaving 9 bases not matched to a gene.

J is TRBJ2-1 and V is TRBV6-6, with 10 bases fitting TRBD2. CDR3 length: 15 residues. After removal of 6 bases from V and 7 bases from J, the junction contained 9 bases not matched to a gene. Germline-derived CDR1 and CDR2 are MNHNY and SVGAGI (reference sequence). The CDR3 protein is CASSRTSGNRNEQFF. The CDR3 nucleotides are TGTGCCAGCAGCCGCACTAGCGGGAATAGGAATGAGCAGTTCTTC.

Judged by abundance, this clone is medium-sized (0.01 to 0.1%). The J gene is TRBJ2-1, the V gene TRBV28; TRBD1 matches at 8 bases. J lost 0 bases, V lost 5 bases, and 6 bases had no gene match. Looked up from germline, CDR1 is MDHEN and CDR2 is SYDVKM. The CDR3 extends over 16 amino acids. The CDR3 spells CASSAGQGISYNEQFF. CDR3 bases: TGTGCCAGCAGTGCCGGACAGGGTATCTCCTACAATGAGCAGTTCTTC.

CDR3 sequence (DNA): TGTGCCAGCAGTAGCAGGGTTGGGACTGAAGCTTTCTTT. Its protein is CASSSRVGTEAFF. The rearrangement uses TRBV12-3 or TRBV12-4 and TRBJ1-1; weak D call: TRBD1 (5 bases). The V and J ends lost 5 bases and 5 bases respectively, with 12 bases between them. The CDR3 spans 13 residues.

The rearrangement uses TRBV10-3 and TRBJ2-1, with D hard to call. V dropped 1 base and J dropped 2 bases, with 9 bases sitting between them. CDR1 ENHRY and CDR2 SYGVKD come from the germline V gene. CDR3 size: 15 residues. CDR3: CAISEFAQPYNEQFF. The CDR3, as DNA: TGTGCCATCAGTGAGTTCGCGCAACCCTACAATGAGCAGTTCTTC.

The chain joins TRBV24-1 to TRBJ1-1; perhaps TRBD1 as D (6 bases). Germline CDR1 is KGHDR and CDR2 is SFDVKD. This CDR3 comprises 14 residues. Between the trimmed V and J ends, which lost 7 bases and 6 bases, there was a span of 17 bases. The DNA for the CDR3 is TGTGCCACCAGAGACGCGGGGGCAAGTGCTGAAGCTTTCTTT. This translates into CATRDAGASAEAFF.

The chain links TRBV7-9 to TRBJ2-7, with 9 bases lining up with TRBD1. CDR3 length equals 15 residues. CDR1 is SEHNR, CDR2 FQNEAQ, per germline (reference sequence). With 5 bases clipped from V and 2 bases from J, the junction kept 7 bases outside the gene matches. The chain's CDR3 is CASSTYRGLAYEQYF. The CDR3 DNA reads TGTGCCAGCAGCACCTACAGGGGGCTAGCCTACGAGCAGTACTTC. The variable domain in full, completed from reference TRBV7-9 and TRBJ2-7, reads DTGVSQNPRHKITKRGQNVTFRCDPISEHNRLYWYRQTLGQGPEFLTYFQNEAQLEKSRLLSDRFSAERPKGSFSTLEIQRTEQGDSAMYLCASSTYRGLAYEQYFGPGTRLTVT.

This clone appeared a single time. The rearrangement links TRBV7-8 to TRBJ1-4; D may be TRBD1 (6 bases). Germline V lookup: CDR1 SGHVS, CDR2 FQNEAQ. V lost 3 bases and J lost 7, with 12 bases in between. CDR3 length: 14 residues. The CDR3 bases are TGTGCCAGCAGCTTCAGGGGTTTTGGTGAAAAACTGTTTTTT. Translated, it gives CASSFRGFGEKLFF.

The chain joins TRBV19 to TRBJ1-2, with D perhaps TRBD1 (6 bases). Germline lookup yields CDR1 LNHDA and CDR2 SQIVND (reference sequence). The CDR3 totals 15 residues. Between the trimmed V and J ends, which lost 1 base and 4 bases, there was a span of 13 bases. The CDR3 bases are TGTGCCAGTAGTATAGCAACAGGGATGTCCTATGGCTACACCTTC. This encodes CASSIATGMSYGYTF.